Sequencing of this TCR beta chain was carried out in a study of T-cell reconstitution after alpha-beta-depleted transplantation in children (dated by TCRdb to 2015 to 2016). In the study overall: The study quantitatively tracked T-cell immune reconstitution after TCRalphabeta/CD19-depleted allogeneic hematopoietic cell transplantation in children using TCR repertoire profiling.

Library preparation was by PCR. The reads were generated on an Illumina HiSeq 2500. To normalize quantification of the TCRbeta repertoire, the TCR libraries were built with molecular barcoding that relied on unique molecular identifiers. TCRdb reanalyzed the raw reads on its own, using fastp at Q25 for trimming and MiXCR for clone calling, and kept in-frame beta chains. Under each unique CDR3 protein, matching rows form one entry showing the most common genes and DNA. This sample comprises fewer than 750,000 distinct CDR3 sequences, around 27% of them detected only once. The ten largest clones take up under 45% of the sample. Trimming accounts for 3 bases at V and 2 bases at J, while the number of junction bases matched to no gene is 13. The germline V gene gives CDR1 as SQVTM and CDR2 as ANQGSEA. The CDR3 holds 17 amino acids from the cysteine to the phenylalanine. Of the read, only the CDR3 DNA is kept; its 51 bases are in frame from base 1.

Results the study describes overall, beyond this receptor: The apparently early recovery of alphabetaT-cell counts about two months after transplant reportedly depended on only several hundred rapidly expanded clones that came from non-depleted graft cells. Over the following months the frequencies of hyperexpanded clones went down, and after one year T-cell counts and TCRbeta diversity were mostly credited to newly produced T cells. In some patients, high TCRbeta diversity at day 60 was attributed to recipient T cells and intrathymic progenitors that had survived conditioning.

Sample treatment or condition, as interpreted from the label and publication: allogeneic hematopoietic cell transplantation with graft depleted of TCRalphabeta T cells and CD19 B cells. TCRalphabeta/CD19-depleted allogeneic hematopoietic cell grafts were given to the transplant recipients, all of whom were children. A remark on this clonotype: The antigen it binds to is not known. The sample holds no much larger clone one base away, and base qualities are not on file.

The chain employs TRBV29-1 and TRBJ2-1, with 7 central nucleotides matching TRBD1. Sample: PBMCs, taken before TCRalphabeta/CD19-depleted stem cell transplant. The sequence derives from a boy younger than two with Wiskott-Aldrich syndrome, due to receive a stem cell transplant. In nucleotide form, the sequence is TGCAGCGTTGAGGGTCAACAGGGGTTCGAACCCTACAATGAGCAGTTCTTC. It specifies CSVEGQQGFEPYNEQFF.